This TCR beta chain was sequenced in a study of T cells after yellow fever vaccination. Study-wide findings and caveats: Sorted repertoires could include abundant contaminating clonotypes from bulk cells. Only a small proportion of the clonotypes turned up in both the CD4 and the CD8 compartments, likely arising from convergent recombination. Weaker overall, the secondary response nonetheless peaked faster (day 5 versus 15).

This clonotype was counted a few times. The antigen is undetermined. TCRdb fed the 5' RACE reads into MiXCR, producing one record per CDR3 protein. Among about 580,000 distinct CDR3 sequences listed, roughly a sixth were seen once. V lost 2 bases and J 4 bases, leaving 18 bases between the germline ends. The V gene's germline CDR1 is SGHTA and CDR2 FQGTGA. This CDR3 is 17 amino acids long. The chain couples TRBV7-3 to TRBJ2-1; D might be TRBD2 (6 bases). The sample here was PBMCs, taken 4 to 5 days after the first yellow fever vaccination. The receptor comes from a man younger than 35 who received the YFV17D yellow fever vaccine. In DNA, the CDR3 is TGTGCCAGCAGCTTAGTTTCCGGGGCAGGGAGGTACAATGAGCAGTTCTTC. Its protein is CASSLVSGAGRYNEQFF.